The 2 T cell receptor beta chains below come from one sample, sequenced in a study of CD8 T cells in ankylosing spondylitis. The study's findings and limits: Blood from ankylosing spondylitis patients appeared to carry a characteristic roughly 8-variant TCR beta motif.

Via MiXCR, TCRdb re-called the 5' RACE reads, giving one row per CDR3 protein. This repertoire shows about 330,000 distinct CDR3 sequences, under 8.5% found once; its top ten account for 14% to 15%. The antigens of these receptors remain unknown. The sample taken for sequencing was blood, either unsorted or a sorted T cell fraction (not recorded which). The source is a male donor with ankylosing spondylitis.

This clonotype was observed a handful of times. The rearrangement joins TRBV3-1 to TRBJ2-1; D gene uncertain. This CDR3 has 16 amino acids. Germline loops: CDR1 LGHDT, CDR2 YNNKEL (reference sequence). With 3 bases removed from V and 5 bases from J, the gap between germline ends came to 17 bases. The CDR3 sequence is CASSHRPLGWDNEQFF. CDR3 coding DNA: TGTGCCAGCAGCCACCGACCCCTTGGCTGGGACAATGAGCAGTTCTTC.

This clonotype appeared a few times. The chain carries TRBV7-2 and TRBJ2-1; no reliable D call. Trimming took 2 bases from V and 13 from J, leaving 18 bases between them. This CDR3 spans 14 amino acids. Germline lookup yields CDR1 SGHTA and CDR2 FQGNSA. The CDR3: CASSLNRSPNLQFF. In DNA, the CDR3 is TGTGCCAGCAGCTTAAATCGGAGCCCCAACCTTCAGTTCTTC.